Reported below is one TCR beta chain. The V gene's germline CDR1 is SGHNT and CDR2 YENEEA. Trimming at V came to 6 bases and at J to 3 bases, leaving 5 bases not matched to a gene. The CDR3 sequence is 14 residues long. Authors' methods: Reference gene primer amplification gave estimated nucleated cell counts. Assay: immunoSEQ multiplex PCR; the TCRdb copy retains only in-frame clones and omits some. V and J calls and clone size follow that table, whereas D and trimming were derived from the DNA. Among tens of thousands of clones, roughly nine tenths were seen once, and the ten largest hold 17%. The data originate from a study of blood T cell repertoires in COVID-19.

The TCR comes from an elderly man in a cohort sampled during active COVID-19. Sequencing used peripheral blood. The chain is built from TRBV11-3 and TRBJ1-5; 7 bases align to TRBD1. CDR3: CASRCDRVNQPQHF. The CDR3 nucleotides are TGTGCCAGCAGGTGTGACAGGGTCAATCAGCCCCAGCATTTT.